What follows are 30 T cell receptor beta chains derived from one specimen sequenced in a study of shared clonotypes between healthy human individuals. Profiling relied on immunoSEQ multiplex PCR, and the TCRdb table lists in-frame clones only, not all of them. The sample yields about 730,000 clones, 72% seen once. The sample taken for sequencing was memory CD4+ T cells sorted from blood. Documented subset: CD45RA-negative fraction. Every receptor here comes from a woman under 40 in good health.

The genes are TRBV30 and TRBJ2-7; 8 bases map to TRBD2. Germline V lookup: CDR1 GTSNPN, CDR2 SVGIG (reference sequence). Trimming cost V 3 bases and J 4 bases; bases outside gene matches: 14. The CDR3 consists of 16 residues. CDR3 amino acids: CAWRPPGLAALYEQYF. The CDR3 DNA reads TGTGCCTGGAGACCCCCAGGACTAGCAGCCCTGTACGAGCAGTACTTC. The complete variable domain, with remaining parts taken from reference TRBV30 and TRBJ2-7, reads SQTIHQWPATLVQPVGSPLSLECTVEGTSNPNLYWYRQAAGRGLQLLFYSVGIGQISSEVPQNLSASRPQDRQFILSSKKLLLSDSGFYLCAWRPPGLAALYEQYFGPGTRLTVT.

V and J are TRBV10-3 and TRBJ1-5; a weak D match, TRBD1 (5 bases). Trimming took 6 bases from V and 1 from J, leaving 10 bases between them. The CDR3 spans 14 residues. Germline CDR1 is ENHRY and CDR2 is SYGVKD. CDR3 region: CAIRGRGSNQPQHF. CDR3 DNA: TGTGCCATCAGGGGGCGGGGAAGCAATCAGCCCCAGCATTTT.

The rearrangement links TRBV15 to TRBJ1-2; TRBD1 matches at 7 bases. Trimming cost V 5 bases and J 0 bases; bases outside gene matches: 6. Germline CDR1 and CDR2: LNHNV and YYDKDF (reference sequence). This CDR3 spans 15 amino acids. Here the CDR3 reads CATSRRDSSNYGYTF. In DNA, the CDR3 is TGTGCCACCAGCCGCCGGGACAGCTCTAACTATGGCTACACCTTC.

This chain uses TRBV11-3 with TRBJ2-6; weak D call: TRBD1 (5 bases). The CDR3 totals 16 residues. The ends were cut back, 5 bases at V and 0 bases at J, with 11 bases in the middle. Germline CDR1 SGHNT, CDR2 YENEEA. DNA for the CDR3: TGTGCCAGCAGCGGACACGGATCCTCTGGGGCCAACGTCCTGACTTTC. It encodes CASSGHGSSGANVLTF.

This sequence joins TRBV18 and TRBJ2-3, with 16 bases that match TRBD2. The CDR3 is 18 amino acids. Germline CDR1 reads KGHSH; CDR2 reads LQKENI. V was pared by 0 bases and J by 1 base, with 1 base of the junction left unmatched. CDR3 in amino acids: CASSPPGLAGGRTDTQYF. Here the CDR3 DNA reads TGTGCCAGCTCACCACCGGGACTAGCGGGGGGGCGCACAGATACGCAGTATTTT.

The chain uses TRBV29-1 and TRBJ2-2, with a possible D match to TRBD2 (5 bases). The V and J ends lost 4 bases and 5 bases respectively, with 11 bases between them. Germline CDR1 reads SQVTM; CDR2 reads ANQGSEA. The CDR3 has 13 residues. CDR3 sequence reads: CSVVRGPTGELFF. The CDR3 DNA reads TGCAGCGTTGTGAGAGGGCCTACCGGGGAGCTGTTTTTT.

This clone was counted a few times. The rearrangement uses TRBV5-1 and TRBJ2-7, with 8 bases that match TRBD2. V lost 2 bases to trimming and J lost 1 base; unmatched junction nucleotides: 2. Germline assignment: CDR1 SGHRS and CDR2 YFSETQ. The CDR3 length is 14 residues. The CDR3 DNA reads TGCGCCAGCAGCTTACTAGCGGATTCCTACGAGCAGTACTTC. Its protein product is CASSLLADSYEQYF.

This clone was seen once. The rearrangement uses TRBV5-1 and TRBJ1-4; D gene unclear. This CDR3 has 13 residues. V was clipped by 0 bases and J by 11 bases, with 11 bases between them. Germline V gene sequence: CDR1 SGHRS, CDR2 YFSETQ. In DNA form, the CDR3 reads TGCGCCAGCAGCTTGGAAAGGTCTGGGAAACTGTTTTTT. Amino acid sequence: CASSLERSGKLFF.

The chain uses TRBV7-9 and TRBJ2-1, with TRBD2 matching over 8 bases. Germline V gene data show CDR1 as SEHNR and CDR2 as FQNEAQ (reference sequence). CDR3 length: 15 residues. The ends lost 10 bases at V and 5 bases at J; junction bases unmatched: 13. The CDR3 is CATALALGGDNEQFF. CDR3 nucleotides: TGTGCCACCGCTCTAGCGCTCGGGGGGGACAATGAGCAGTTCTTC.

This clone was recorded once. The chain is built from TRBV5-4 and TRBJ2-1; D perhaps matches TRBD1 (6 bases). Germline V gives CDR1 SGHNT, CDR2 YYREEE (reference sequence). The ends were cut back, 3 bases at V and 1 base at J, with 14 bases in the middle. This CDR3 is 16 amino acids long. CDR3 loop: CASSSRLRGSYNEQFF. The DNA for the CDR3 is TGTGCCAGCAGCTCCCGCCTCAGGGGTTCCTACAATGAGCAGTTCTTC.

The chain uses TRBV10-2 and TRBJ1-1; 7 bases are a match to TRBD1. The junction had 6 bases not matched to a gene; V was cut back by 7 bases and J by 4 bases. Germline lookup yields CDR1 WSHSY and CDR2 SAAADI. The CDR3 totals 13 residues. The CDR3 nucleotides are TGCGCCAGCACGTTCCAGGGGGGCACTGAAGCTTTCTTT. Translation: CASTFQGGTEAFF.

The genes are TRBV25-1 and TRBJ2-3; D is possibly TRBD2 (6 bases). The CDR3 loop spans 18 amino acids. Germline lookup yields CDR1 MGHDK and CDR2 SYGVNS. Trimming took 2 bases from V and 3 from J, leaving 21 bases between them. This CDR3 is CASSEGRTGATGTDTQYF. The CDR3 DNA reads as TGTGCCAGCAGTGAAGGACGAACGGGAGCCACGGGAACAGATACGCAGTATTTT.

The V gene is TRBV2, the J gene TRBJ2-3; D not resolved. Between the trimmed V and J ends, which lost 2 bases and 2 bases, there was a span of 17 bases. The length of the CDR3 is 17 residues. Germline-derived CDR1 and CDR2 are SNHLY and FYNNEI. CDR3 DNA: TGTGCCAGCAGTGAAAGGTTCGGCGGATCAAACACAGATACGCAGTATTTT. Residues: CASSERFGGSNTDTQYF.

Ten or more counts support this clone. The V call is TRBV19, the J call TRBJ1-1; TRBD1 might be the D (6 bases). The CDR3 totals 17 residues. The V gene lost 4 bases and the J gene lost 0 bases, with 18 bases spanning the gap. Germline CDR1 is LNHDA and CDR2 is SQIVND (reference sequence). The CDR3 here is CASSKGGWGELNTEAFF. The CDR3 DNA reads TGTGCCAGTAGTAAGGGGGGTTGGGGAGAGCTGAACACTGAAGCTTTCTTT.

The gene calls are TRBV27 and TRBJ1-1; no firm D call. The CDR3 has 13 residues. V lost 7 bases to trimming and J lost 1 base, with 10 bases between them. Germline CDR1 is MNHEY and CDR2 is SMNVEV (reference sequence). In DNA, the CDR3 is TGTGCCAGCAAACGGTATCCGAACACTGAAGCTTTCTTT. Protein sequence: CASKRYPNTEAFF.

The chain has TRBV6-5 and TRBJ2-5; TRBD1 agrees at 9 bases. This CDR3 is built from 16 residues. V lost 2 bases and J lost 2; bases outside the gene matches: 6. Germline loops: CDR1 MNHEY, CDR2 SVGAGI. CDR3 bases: TGTGCCAGCAGTTACACCGCCGGGACAGGGCAAGAGACCCAGTACTTC. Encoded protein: CASSYTAGTGQETQYF.

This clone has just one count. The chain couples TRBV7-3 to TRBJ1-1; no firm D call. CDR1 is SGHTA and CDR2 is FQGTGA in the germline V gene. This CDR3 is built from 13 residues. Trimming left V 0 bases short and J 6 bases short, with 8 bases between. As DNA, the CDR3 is TGTGCCAGCAGCTTAACTAAAGGGTCTGAAGCTTTCTTT. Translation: CASSLTKGSEAFF.

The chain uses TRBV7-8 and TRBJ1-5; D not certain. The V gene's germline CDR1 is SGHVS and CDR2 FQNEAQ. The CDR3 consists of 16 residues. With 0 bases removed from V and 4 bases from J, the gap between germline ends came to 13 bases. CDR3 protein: CASSLAPAANNQPQHF. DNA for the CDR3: TGTGCCAGCAGCTTAGCGCCGGCAGCTAATAATCAGCCCCAGCATTTT. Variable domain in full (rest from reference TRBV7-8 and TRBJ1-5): GAGVSQSPRYKVAKRGQDVALRCDPISGHVSLFWYQQALGQGPEFLTYFQNEAQLDKSGLPSDRFFAERPEGSVSTLKIQRTQQEDSAVYLCASSLAPAANNQPQHFGDGTRLSIL.

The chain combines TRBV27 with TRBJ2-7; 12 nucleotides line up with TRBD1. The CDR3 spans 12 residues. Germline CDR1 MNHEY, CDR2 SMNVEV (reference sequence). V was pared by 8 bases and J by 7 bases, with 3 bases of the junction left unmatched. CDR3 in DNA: TGTGCCAGCCGGGACAGGGGGCTTGAGCAGTACTTC. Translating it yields CASRDRGLEQYF.

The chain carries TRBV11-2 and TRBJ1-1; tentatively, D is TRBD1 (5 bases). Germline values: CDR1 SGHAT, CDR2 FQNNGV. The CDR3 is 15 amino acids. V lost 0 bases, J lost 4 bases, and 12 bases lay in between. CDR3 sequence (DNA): TGTGCCAGCAGCTTAGAAGGGACCCTGGGCACTGAAGCTTTCTTT. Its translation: CASSLEGTLGTEAFF.

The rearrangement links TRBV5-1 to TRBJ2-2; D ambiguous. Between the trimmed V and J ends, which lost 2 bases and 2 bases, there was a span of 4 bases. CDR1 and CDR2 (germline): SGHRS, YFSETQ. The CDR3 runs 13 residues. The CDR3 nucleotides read TGCGCCAGCAGCTTACTTAACACCGGGGAGCTGTTTTTT. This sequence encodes CASSLLNTGELFF.

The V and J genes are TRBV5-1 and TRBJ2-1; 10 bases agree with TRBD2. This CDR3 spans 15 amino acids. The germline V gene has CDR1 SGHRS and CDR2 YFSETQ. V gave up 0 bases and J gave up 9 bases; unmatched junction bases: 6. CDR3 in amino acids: CASSLDSSGSSEQFF. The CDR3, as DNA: TGCGCCAGCAGCTTGGATTCTAGCGGGAGTAGTGAGCAGTTCTTC.

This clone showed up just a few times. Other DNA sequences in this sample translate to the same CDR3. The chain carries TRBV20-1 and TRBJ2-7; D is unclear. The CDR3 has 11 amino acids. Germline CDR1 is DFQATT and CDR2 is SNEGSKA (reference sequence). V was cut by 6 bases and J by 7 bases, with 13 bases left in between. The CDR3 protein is CSAPSLGEQYF. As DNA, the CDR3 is TGCAGTGCCCCGTCCTTAGGAGAGCAGTACTTC.

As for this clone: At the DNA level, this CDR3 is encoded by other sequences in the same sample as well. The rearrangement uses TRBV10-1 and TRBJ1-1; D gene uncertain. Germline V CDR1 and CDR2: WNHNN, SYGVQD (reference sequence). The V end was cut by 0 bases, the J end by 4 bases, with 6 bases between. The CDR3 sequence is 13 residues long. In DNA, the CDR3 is TGCGCCAGCAGTGAGTCAGGAGGCACTGAAGCTTTCTTT. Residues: CASSESGGTEAFF.

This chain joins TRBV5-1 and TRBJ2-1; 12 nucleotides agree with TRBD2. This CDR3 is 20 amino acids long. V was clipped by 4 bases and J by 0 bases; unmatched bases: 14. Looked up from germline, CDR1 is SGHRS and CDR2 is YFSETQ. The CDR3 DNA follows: TGCGCCAGCAGCCCGAATGGACTAGCGGGGATGGGACCCTCCTACAATGAGCAGTTCTTC. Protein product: CASSPNGLAGMGPSYNEQFF.

Here the CDR3 reads CASSLAGVSYTQYF. CDR3 DNA sequence: TGTGCCAGCAGCCTAGCGGGGGTCTCATATACGCAGTATTTT. The V gene is TRBV5-4, the J gene TRBJ2-3, with 10 bases lining up with TRBD2. Trimming at V came to 4 bases and at J to 7 bases, leaving 6 bases not matched to a gene. Germline CDR1 is SGHNT and CDR2 is YYREEE (reference sequence). The CDR3 is 14 residues long.

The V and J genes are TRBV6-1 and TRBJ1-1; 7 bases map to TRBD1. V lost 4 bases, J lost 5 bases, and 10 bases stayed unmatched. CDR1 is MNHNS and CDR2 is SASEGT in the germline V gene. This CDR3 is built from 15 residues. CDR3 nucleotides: TGTGCCAGCAGTGCCCGACAGGGTTGGCGGACTGAAGCTTTCTTT. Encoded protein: CASSARQGWRTEAFF.

The DNA for the CDR3 is TGCGCCAGCAGCTACCTCGGGGGGGTTACTAGCACAGATACGCAGTATTTT. It translates to CASSYLGGVTSTDTQYF. This chain uses TRBV4-1 with TRBJ2-3, with TRBD2 matching 8 bases. The CDR3 is 17 amino acids. The germline V gene has CDR1 MGHRA and CDR2 YSYEKL. V lost 5 bases and J lost 0; bases outside the gene matches: 10.

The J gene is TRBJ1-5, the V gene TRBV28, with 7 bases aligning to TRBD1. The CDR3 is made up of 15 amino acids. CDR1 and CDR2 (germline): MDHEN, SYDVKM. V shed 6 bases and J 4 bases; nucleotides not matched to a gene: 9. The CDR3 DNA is TGTGCCAGCAGATTCACAGGGGCGACGAATCAGCCCCAGCATTTT. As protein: CASRFTGATNQPQHF. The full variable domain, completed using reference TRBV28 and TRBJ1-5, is DVKVTQSSRYLVKRTGEKVFLECVQDMDHENMFWYRQDPGLGLRLIYFSYDVKMKEKGDIPEGYSVSREKKERFSLILESASTNQTSMYLCASRFTGATNQPQHFGDGTRLSIL.

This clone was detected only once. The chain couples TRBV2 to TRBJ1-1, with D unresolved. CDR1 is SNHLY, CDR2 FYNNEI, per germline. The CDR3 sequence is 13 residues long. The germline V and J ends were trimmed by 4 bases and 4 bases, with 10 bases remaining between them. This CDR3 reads CASSGTLGTEAFF. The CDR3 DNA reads TGTGCCAGCAGTGGGACTTTGGGCACTGAAGCTTTCTTT.